The 3 T cell receptor beta chains presented below share a single source sample, sequenced in a study of cytomegalovirus exposure and HLA in healthy donors. With 60 Vbeta and 13 Jbeta primers, the PCR was carried out. Clones were sequenced by immunoSEQ multiplex PCR, and TCRdb holds only the in-frame ones, with some missing. The data hold more than 100,000 clones, with more than 70% observed a single time. Specimen: PBMCs. The receptor set was obtained from a middle-aged man in good health and CMV-seropositive.

The chain uses TRBV19 and TRBJ2-2; 7 bases fit TRBD1. CDR3 length equals 15 residues. Germline assignment: CDR1 LNHDA and CDR2 SQIVND (reference sequence). The V segment lost 3 bases and the J segment 0 bases; nucleotides outside the gene matches: 1. The CDR3 DNA reads as TGTGCCAGTAGTATTCAGGGGGCGAACACCGGGGAGCTGTTTTTT. Translation: CASSIQGANTGELFF. Using reference TRBV19 and TRBJ2-2 for the parts outside the CDR3, the full variable domain is DGGITQSPKYLFRKEGQNVTLSCEQNLNHDAMYWYRQDPGQGLRLIYYSQIVNDFQKGDIAEGYSVSREKKESFPLTVTSAQKNPTAFYLCASSIQGANTGELFFGEGSRLTVL.

The table lists this clone with a few counts. The rearrangement joins TRBV6-1 to TRBJ1-5; TRBD1 agrees at 9 bases. The V and J ends lost 3 bases and 9 bases, in that order; junction bases with no gene match: 6. This CDR3 has 14 residues. The V gene's germline CDR1 is MNHNS and CDR2 SASEGT. CDR3 region: CASSDGQGRGPQHF. In nucleotides, the CDR3 is TGTGCCAGCAGTGATGGACAGGGGCGGGGGCCCCAGCATTTT.

This chain connects TRBV7-9 to TRBJ1-1; 8 positions agree with TRBD1. In germline, CDR1 is SEHNR, CDR2 FQNEAQ (reference sequence). V dropped 2 bases and J dropped 1; count of bases not matched to a gene: 3. The CDR3 extends over 15 amino acids. The DNA of the CDR3 is TGTGCCAGCAGCTTAACCGGGACAGGGAACACTGAAGCTTTCTTT. Protein: CASSLTGTGNTEAFF.